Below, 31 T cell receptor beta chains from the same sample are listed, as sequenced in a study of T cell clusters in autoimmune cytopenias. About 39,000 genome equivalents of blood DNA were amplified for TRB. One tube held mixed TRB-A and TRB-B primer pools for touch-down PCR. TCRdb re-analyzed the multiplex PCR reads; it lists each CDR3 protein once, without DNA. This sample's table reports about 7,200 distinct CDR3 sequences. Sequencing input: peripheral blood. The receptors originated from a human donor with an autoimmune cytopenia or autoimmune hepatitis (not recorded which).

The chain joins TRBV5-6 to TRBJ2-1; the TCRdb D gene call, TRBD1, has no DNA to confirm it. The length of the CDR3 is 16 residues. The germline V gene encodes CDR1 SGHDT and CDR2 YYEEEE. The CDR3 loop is CASSPLRGDEMAEQFF.

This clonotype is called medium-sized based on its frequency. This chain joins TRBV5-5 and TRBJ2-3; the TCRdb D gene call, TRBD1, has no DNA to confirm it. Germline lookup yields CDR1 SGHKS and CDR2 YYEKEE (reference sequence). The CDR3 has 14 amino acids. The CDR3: CASSWGPRDDTQYF.

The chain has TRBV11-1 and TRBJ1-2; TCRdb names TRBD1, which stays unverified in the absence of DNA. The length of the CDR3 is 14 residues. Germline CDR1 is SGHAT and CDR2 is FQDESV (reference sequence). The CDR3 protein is CASSLSDRNYGYTF.

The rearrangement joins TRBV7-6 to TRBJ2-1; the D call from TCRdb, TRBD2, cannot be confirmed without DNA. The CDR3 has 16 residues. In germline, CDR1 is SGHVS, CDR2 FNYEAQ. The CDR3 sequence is CASSRTGTSLNNEQFF.

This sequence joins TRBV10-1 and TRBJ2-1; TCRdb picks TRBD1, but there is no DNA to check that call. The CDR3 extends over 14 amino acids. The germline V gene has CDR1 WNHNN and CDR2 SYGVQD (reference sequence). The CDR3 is CASRTGTDYNEQFF.

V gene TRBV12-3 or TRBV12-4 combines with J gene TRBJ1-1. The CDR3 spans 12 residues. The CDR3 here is CASSLILPEAFF.

The CDR3 spells CATALRGDQGPPLHF. V usage is TRBV19 and J usage is TRBJ1-6; as DNA is missing, the TRBD1 call by TCRdb cannot be tested. CDR1 is LNHDA and CDR2 is SQIVND in the germline V gene (reference sequence). The CDR3 runs to 15 residues.

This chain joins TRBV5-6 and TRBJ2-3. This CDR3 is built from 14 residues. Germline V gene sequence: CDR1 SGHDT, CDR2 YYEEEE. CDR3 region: CASSLAWGSDTQYF.

This CDR3 is CAWRGSSPIYGYTF. The chain uses TRBV30 and TRBJ1-2. The CDR3 sequence is 14 residues long. Germline loops: CDR1 GTSNPN, CDR2 SVGIG (reference sequence).

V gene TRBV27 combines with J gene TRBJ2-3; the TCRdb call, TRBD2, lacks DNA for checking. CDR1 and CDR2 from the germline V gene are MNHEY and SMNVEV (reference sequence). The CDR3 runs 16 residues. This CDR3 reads CASSYSFSGGPDTQYF.

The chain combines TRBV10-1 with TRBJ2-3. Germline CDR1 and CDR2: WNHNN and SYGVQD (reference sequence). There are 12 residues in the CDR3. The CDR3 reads CASSEGTDTQYF.

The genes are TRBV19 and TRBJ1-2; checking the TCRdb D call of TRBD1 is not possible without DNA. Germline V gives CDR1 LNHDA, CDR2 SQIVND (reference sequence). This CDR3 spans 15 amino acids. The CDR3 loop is CASSAFSTGNYGYTF. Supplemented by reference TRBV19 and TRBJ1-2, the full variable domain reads DGGITQSPKYLFRKEGQNVTLSCEQNLNHDAMYWYRQDPGQGLRLIYYSQIVNDFQKGDIAEGYSVSREKKESFPLTVTSAQKNPTAFYLCASSAFSTGNYGYTFGSGTRLTVV.

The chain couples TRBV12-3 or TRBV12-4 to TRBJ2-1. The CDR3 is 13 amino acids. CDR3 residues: CASLFLADNEQFF.

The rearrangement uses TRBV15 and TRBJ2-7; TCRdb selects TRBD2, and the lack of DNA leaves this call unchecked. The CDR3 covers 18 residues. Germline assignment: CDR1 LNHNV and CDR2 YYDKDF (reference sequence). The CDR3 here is CATSRDAVAGGGINEQYF.

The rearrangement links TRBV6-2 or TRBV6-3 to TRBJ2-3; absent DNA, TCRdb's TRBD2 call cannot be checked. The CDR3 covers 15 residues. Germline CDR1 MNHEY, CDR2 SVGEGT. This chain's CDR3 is CASTAAGGSTDTQYF.

CDR3 in amino acids: CASSSGTSGRAYGKQFF. This rearrangement joins TRBV5-4 to TRBJ2-1; absent DNA, TCRdb's TRBD2 call cannot be checked. CDR3 length: 17 amino acids. Germline V lookup: CDR1 SGHNT, CDR2 YYREEE (reference sequence).

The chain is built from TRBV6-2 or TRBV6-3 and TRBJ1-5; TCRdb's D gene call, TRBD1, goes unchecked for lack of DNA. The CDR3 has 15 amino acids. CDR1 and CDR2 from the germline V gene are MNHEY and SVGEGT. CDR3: CASSFTSGFSQPQHF.

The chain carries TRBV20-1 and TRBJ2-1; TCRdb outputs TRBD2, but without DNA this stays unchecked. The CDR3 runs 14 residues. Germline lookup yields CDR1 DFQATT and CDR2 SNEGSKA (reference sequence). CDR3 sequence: CSASFLAEYNEQFF.

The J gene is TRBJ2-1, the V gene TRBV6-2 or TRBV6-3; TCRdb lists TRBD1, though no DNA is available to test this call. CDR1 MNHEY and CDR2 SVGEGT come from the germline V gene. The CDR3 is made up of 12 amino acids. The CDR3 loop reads CASSRTGNEQFF.

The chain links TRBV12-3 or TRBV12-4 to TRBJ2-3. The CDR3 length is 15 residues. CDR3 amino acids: CASSRDTFSTDTQYF.

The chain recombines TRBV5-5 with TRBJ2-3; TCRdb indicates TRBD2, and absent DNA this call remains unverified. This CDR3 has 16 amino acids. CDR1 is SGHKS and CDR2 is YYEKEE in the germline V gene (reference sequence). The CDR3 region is CASSFGTSGLTDTQYF.

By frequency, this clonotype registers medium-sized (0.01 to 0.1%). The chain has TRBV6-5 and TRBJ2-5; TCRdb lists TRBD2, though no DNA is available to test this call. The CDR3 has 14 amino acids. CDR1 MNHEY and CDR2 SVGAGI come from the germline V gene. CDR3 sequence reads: CASSASVEGETQYF.

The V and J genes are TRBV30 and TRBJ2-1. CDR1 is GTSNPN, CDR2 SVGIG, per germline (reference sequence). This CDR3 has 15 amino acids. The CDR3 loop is CAWSQTSRLMNEQFF.

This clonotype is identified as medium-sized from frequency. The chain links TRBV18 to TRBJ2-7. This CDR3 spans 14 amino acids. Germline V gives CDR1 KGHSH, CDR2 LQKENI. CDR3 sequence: CASSPPLVEYEQYF.

The CDR3 sequence is CASSLASGGIYEQYF. The chain recombines TRBV27 with TRBJ2-7; without DNA, the TCRdb call of TRBD2 cannot be checked. The CDR3 contains 15 residues. Per the germline V gene, CDR1 is MNHEY and CDR2 is SMNVEV (reference sequence).

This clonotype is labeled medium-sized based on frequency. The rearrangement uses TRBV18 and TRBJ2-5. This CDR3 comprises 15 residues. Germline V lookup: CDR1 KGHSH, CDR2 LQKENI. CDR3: CASSPPVGDLETQYF.

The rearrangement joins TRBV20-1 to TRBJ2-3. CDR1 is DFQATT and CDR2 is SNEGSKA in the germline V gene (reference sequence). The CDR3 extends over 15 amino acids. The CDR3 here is CSAREASVPTDTQYF.

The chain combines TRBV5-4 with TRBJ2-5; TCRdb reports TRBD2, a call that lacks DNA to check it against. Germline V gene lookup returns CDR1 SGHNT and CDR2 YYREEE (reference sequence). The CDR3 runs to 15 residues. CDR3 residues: CASRNGEGMAETQYF.

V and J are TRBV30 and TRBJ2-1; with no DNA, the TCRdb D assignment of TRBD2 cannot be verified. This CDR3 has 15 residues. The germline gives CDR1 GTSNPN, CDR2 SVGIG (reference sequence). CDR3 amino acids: CAWSRGGVGEGEQFF. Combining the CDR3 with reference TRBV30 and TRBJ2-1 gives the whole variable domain SQTIHQWPATLVQPVGSPLSLECTVEGTSNPNLYWYRQAAGRGLQLLFYSVGIGQISSEVPQNLSASRPQDRQFILSSKKLLLSDSGFYLCAWSRGGVGEGEQFFGPGTRLTVL.

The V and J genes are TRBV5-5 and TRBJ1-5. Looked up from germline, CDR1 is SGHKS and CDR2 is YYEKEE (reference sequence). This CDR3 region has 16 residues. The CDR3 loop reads CASSFQDGLSNQPQHF.

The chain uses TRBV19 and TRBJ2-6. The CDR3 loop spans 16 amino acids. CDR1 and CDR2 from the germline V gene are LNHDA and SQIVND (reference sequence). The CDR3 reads CASSIWESSGANVLTF. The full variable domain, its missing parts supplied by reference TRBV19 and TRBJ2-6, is DGGITQSPKYLFRKEGQNVTLSCEQNLNHDAMYWYRQDPGQGLRLIYYSQIVNDFQKGDIAEGYSVSREKKESFPLTVTSAQKNPTAFYLCASSIWESSGANVLTFGAGSRLTVL.